This T cell receptor beta chain came from a study of blood T cells in healthy people across ages. Study observations and caveats: Donor CMV status was unknown, possibly confounding expanded clonotype changes.

Germline V gene data show CDR1 as SQVTM and CDR2 as ANQGSEA. V lost 2 bases and J 0 bases, leaving 6 bases between the germline ends. This CDR3 is built from 13 residues. This clonotype was seen just once. Its cognate antigen is unknown. Combining a sample-barcoded 5' primer with a J-beta primer mix, a second PCR ran for about 7 to 11 cycles. TCRdb processed the 5' RACE reads anew with MiXCR; each CDR3 protein has one entry. The sample records 550,000 to 700,000 distinct CDR3 sequences, about 25% being singletons. Sequenced input: blood. The receptor comes from a woman aged 65 to 85 in good health. The chain combines TRBV29-1 with TRBJ2-3; no clear D. As DNA, the CDR3 is TGCAGCGTTGAAACAACTAGCACAGATACGCAGTATTTT. Its protein is CSVETTSTDTQYF.